The rows below give T cell receptor beta chains drawn from one sample of a study of shared clonotypes between healthy human individuals. Some clones are missing from TCRdb's copy, which holds only in-frame ones; the method was immunoSEQ multiplex PCR. The profile shows roughly 2.5 million clones, around nine tenths of them singletons. The material sequenced was naive CD4+ T cells sorted from blood. The source is a man younger than 30 in good health. The conserved cysteine and the conserved F or W are not part of the CDR3 here.

CDR3aa: ASTPDRGLTDTQY
j_gene: TRBJ2-3
v_gene: TRBV11-2

CDR3aa: ASSLLQGTTNEKLF
j_gene: TRBJ1-4
v_gene: TRBV7-2

CDR3aa: SVEGTTEQY
j_gene: TRBJ2-7
v_gene: TRBV29-1

CDR3aa: ASSQDQTLYTGELF
j_gene: TRBJ2-2
v_gene: TRBV4-2

CDR3aa: AWSRRQGAGEKLF
j_gene: TRBJ1-4
v_gene: TRBV30

CDR3aa: ASSSNRARSYEQY
j_gene: TRBJ2-7
v_gene: TRBV28

CDR3aa: ATSRVQGNTEAF
j_gene: TRBJ1-1
v_gene: TRBV15

CDR3aa: ASSQERGEDFVNYGYT
j_gene: TRBJ1-2
v_gene: TRBV14

CDR3aa: ASSLVSRDTQY
j_gene: TRBJ2-3
v_gene: TRBV5-1

CDR3aa: ASSLGNEKLF
j_gene: TRBJ1-4
v_gene: TRBV11-2

CDR3aa: ASKLPGGDTQY
j_gene: TRBJ2-3
v_gene: TRBV11-2

CDR3aa: ASSLYGANYGYT
j_gene: TRBJ1-2
v_gene: TRBV5-6

CDR3aa: ASSVAPRGYEQY
j_gene: TRBJ2-7
v_gene: TRBV9

CDR3aa: AISEGTTGPDTQY
j_gene: TRBJ2-3
v_gene: TRBV10-3

CDR3aa: ASSLMGQGARGEAF
j_gene: TRBJ1-1
v_gene: TRBV11-2

CDR3aa: ASKPSLGGQGYEQY
j_gene: TRBJ2-7
v_gene: TRBV28

CDR3aa: ASSRERGGSYNEQF
j_gene: TRBJ2-1
v_gene: TRBV18

CDR3aa: ASSPLGGGSGEQY
j_gene: TRBJ2-7
v_gene: TRBV18

CDR3aa: ASSPRDAIQGSPLH
j_gene: TRBJ1-6
v_gene: TRBV4-1

CDR3aa: AWSPGAGYEQY
j_gene: TRBJ2-7
v_gene: TRBV30

CDR3aa: AISSGQGKVEQY
j_gene: NA
v_gene: TRBV10-3

CDR3aa: ASSLEQGRNQPQH
j_gene: TRBJ1-5
v_gene: TRBV5-8

CDR3aa: ASSLGGGSTDTQY
j_gene: TRBJ2-3
v_gene: TRBV5-1

CDR3aa: AWSLRSGKSNQPQH
j_gene: TRBJ1-5
v_gene: TRBV30

CDR3aa: ASSAGQAYNSPLH
j_gene: TRBJ1-6
v_gene: TRBV10-1

CDR3aa: AWIPRQIVAKNIQY
j_gene: TRBJ2-4
v_gene: TRBV30

CDR3aa: ASSLYRDNSPLH
j_gene: TRBJ1-6
v_gene: TRBV7-2

CDR3aa: ASSVGLAGLQETQY
j_gene: TRBJ2-5
v_gene: TRBV9

CDR3aa: ASSFDRAAGNTIY
j_gene: TRBJ1-3
v_gene: TRBV5-1

CDR3aa: ASSLAGTARQETQY
j_gene: TRBJ2-5
v_gene: TRBV7-2

CDR3aa: ASSTRTTNEKLF
j_gene: TRBJ1-4
v_gene: TRBV18

CDR3aa: ASSYRDRMNTEAF
j_gene: TRBJ1-1
v_gene: TRBV6-5

CDR3aa: ASYLPGQVPYEQY
j_gene: TRBJ2-7
v_gene: TRBV6-5

CDR3aa: ASSLSGTSTDTQY
j_gene: TRBJ2-3
v_gene: TRBV5-4

CDR3aa: ASSLYTSDTQY
j_gene: TRBJ2-3
v_gene: TRBV7-2

CDR3aa: AIQPGAGETQY
j_gene: TRBJ2-5
v_gene: TRBV10-3

CDR3aa: ASSPSTVAKNIQY
j_gene: TRBJ2-4
v_gene: TRBV28

CDR3aa: ASSLGQGYINEQF
j_gene: TRBJ2-1
v_gene: TRBV5-1

CDR3aa: ASSDSTANYGYT
j_gene: TRBJ1-2
v_gene: TRBV7-9

CDR3aa: SGTGVTGETQY
j_gene: TRBJ2-5
v_gene: TRBV29-1

CDR3aa: ASSLATSGTSYNEQF
j_gene: TRBJ2-1
v_gene: TRBV5-1

CDR3aa: ASSRTGTQSPLH
j_gene: TRBJ1-6
v_gene: TRBV19

CDR3aa: ASSLAKQLIQETQY
j_gene: TRBJ2-5
v_gene: TRBV7-9

CDR3aa: ASSYSWGSTAEAF
j_gene: TRBJ1-1
v_gene: TRBV6-5

CDR3aa: ASSVVEWGEAF
j_gene: TRBJ1-1
v_gene: TRBV9

CDR3aa: ASGSPDRVGAISPLH
j_gene: TRBJ1-6
v_gene: TRBV12-5

CDR3aa: ASSQIPNYGYT
j_gene: TRBJ1-2
v_gene: TRBV7-2

CDR3aa: ASSNRGRDYGYT
j_gene: TRBJ1-2
v_gene: TRBV19

CDR3aa: ASMSPWDTEAF
j_gene: TRBJ1-1
v_gene: TRBV25-1

CDR3aa: ASRISSLGETQY
j_gene: TRBJ2-5
v_gene: TRBV2

CDR3aa: ASSQGQGAGTEAF
j_gene: TRBJ1-1
v_gene: TRBV5-1